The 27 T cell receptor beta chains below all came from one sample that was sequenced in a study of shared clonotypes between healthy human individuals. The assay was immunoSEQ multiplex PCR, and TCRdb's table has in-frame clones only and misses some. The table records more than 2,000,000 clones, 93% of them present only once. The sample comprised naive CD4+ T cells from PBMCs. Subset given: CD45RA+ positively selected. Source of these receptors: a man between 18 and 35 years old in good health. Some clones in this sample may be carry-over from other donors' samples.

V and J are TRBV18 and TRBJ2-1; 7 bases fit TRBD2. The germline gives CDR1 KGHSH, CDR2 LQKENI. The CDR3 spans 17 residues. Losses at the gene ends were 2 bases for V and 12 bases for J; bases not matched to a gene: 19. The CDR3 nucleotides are TGTGCCAGCTCACCATCGGTCCTGCCTAGCGGCCACCTTTTGCAGTTCTTC. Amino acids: CASSPSVLPSGHLLQFF.

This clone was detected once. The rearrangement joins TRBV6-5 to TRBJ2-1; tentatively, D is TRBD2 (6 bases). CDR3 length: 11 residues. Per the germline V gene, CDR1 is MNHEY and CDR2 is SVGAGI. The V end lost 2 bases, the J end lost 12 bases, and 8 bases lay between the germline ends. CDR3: CASSYRGGQFF. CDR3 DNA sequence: TGTGCCAGCAGTTACCGGGGAGGGCAGTTCTTC.

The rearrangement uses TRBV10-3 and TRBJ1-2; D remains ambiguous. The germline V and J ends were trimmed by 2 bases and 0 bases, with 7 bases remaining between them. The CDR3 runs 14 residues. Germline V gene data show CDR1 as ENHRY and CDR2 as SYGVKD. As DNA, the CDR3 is TGTGCCATCAGTGAGGGACCTACTAACTATGGCTACACCTTC. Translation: CAISEGPTNYGYTF.

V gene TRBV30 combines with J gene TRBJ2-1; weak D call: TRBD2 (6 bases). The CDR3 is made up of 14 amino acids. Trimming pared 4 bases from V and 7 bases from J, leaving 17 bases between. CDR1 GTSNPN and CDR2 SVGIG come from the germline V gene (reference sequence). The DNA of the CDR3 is TGTGCCTGGACGGGCCACGGGAGAAGGAATGAGCAGTTCTTC. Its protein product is CAWTGHGRRNEQFF.

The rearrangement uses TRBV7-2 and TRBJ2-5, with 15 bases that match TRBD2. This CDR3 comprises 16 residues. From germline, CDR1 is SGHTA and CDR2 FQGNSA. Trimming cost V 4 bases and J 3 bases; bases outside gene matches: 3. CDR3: CASSYGLAGGEETQYF. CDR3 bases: TGTGCCAGCAGCTACGGACTAGCGGGAGGGGAAGAGACCCAGTACTTC.

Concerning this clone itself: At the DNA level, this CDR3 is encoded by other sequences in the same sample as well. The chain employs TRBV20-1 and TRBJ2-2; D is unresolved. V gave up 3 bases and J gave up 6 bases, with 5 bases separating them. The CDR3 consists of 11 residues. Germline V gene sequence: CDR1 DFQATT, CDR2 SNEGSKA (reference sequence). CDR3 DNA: TGCAGTGCTAGGGGTGCCGGGGAGCTGTTTTTT. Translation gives CSARGAGELFF.

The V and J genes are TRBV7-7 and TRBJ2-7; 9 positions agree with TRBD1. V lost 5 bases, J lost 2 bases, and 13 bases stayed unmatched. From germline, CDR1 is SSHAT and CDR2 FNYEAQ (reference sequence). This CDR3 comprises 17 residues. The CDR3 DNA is TGTGCCAGCAGCCAGACAGGGGGGGTAGCGCCTACCTACGAGCAGTACTTC. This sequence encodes CASSQTGGVAPTYEQYF.

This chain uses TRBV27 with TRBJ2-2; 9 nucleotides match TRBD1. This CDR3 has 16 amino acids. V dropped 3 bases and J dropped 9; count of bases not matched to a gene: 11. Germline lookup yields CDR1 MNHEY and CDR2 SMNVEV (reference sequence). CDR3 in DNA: TGTGCCAGCAGTTTCGACGGGGACAGGGTCTCTCGGGAGCTGTTTTTT. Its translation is CASSFDGDRVSRELFF.

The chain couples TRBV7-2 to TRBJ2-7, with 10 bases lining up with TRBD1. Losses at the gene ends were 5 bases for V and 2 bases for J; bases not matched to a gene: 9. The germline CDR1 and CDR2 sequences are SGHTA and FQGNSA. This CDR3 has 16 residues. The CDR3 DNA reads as TGTGCCAGCAGCAAAAAGGGACAGGGGATGGCCTACGAGCAGTACTTC. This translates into CASSKKGQGMAYEQYF. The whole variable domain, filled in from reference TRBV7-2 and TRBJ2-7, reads GAGVSQSPSNKVTEKGKDVELRCDPISGHTALYWYRQSLGQGLEFLIYFQGNSAPDKSGLPSDRFSAERTGGSVSTLTIQRTQQEDSAVYLCASSKKGQGMAYEQYFGPGTRLTVT.

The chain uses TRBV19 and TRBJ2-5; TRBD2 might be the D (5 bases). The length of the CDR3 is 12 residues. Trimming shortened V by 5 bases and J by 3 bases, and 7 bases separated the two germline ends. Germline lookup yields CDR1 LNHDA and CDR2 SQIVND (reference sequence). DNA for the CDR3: TGTGCCAGTAGTGCCGGGAAAGAGACCCAGTACTTC. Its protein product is CASSAGKETQYF.

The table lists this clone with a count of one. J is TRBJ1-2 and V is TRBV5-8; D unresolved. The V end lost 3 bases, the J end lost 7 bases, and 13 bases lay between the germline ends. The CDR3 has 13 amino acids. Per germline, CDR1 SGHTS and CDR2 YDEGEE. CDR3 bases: TGTGCCAGCAGCTATTTAGGCCGGGCTGGCTACACCTTC. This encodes CASSYLGRAGYTF.

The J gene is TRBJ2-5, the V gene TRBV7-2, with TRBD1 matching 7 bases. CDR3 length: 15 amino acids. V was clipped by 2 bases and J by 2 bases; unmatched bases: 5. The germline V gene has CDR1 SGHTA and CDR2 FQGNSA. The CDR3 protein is CASSLWQTGQETQYF. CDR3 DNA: TGTGCCAGCAGCTTATGGCAGACAGGGCAAGAGACCCAGTACTTC.

The CDR3 loop reads CASSTPGRSEAVYF. CDR3 nucleotide sequence: TGTGCCAGCAGCACCCCCGGAAGGAGCGAGGCAGTTTACTTC. The chain couples TRBV28 to TRBJ2-7, with D hard to call. This CDR3 has 14 residues. The germline V gene has CDR1 MDHEN and CDR2 SYDVKM. The V end was cut by 6 bases, the J end by 13 bases, with 25 bases between. The full variable domain, completed using reference TRBV28 and TRBJ2-7, is DVKVTQSSRYLVKRTGEKVFLECVQDMDHENMFWYRQDPGLGLRLIYFSYDVKMKEKGDIPEGYSVSREKKERFSLILESASTNQTSMYLCASSTPGRSEAVYFGPGTRLTVT.

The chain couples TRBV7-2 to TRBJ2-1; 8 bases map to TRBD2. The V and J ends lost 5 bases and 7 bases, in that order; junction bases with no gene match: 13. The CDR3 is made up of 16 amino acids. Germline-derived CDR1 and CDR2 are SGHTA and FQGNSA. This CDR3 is CASSPPSGPPGNEQFF. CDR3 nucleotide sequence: TGTGCCAGCAGCCCACCTAGCGGGCCCCCGGGGAATGAGCAGTTCTTC.

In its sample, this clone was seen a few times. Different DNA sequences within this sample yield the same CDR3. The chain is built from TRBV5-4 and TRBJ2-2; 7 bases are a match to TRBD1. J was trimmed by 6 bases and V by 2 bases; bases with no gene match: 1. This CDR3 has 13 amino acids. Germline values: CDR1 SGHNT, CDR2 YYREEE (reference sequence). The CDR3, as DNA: TGTGCCAGCAGCTTAGACAGGGCCGGGGAGCTGTTTTTT. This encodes CASSLDRAGELFF.

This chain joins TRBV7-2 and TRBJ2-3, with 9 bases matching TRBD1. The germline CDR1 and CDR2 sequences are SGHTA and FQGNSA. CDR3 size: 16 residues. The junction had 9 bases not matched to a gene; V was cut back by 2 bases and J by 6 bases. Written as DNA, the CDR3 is TGTGCCAGCAGCTTATTAGGGACAGGGCCCGGGGATACGCAGTATTTT. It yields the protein CASSLLGTGPGDTQYF.

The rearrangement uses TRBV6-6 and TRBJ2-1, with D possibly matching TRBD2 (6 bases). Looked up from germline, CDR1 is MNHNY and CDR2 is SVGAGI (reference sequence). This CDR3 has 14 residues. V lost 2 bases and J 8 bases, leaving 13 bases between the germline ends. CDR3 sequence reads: CASSYAGLIDEQFF. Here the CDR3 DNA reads TGTGCCAGCAGTTACGCAGGACTAATCGATGAGCAGTTCTTC.

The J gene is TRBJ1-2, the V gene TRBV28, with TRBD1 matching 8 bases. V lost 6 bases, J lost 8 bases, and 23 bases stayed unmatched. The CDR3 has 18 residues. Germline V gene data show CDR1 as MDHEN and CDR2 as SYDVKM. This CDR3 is CASRRPFDRDRSEGGYTF. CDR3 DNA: TGTGCCAGCAGGCGACCATTTGACCGGGACAGGTCAGAGGGGGGCTACACCTTC.

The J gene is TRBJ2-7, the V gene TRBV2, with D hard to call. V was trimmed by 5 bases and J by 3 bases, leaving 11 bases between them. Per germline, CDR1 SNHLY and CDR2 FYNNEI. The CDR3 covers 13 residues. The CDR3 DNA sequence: TGTGCCAGCAGTCGACAAGATTACTACGAGCAGTACTTC. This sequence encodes CASSRQDYYEQYF.

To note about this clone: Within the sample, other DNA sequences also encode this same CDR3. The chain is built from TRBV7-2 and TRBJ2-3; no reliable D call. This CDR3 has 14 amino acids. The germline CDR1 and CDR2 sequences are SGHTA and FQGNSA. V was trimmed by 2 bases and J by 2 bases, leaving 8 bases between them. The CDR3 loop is CASSLNRATDTQYF. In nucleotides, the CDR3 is TGTGCCAGCAGCTTAAATAGAGCCACAGATACGCAGTATTTT.

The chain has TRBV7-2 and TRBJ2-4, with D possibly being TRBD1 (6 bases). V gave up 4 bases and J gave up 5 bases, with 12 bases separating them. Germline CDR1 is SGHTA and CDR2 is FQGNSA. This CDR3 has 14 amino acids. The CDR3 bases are TGTGCCAGCAGCTGGGGGCCAGGGGAAAACATTCAGTACTTC. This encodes CASSWGPGENIQYF. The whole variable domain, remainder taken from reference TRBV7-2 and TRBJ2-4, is GAGVSQSPSNKVTEKGKDVELRCDPISGHTALYWYRQSLGQGLEFLIYFQGNSAPDKSGLPSDRFSAERTGGSVSTLTIQRTQQEDSAVYLCASSWGPGENIQYFGAGTRLSVL.

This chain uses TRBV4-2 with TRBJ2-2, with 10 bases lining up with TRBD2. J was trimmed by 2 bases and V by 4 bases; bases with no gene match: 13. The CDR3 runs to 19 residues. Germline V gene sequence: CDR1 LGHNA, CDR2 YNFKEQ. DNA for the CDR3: TGTGCCAGCAGCCTAAGGCCCCCTTCTAGCGGGAGAAACACCGGGGAGCTGTTTTTT. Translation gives CASSLRPPSSGRNTGELFF.

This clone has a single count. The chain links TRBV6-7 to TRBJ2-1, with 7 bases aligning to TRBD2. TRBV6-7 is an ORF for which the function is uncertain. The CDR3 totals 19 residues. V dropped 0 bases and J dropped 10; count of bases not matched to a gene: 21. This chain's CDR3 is CASSYSRAANRTRDGEQFF. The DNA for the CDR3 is TGTGCCAGCAGTTACTCGCGAGCGGCAAACCGGACTAGGGATGGCGAGCAGTTCTTC.

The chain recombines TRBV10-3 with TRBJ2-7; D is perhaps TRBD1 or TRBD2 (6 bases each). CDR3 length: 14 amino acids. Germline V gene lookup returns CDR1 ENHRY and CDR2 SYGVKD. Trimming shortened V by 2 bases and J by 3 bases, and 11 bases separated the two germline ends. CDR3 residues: CAISEGGRVYEQYF. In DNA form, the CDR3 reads TGTGCCATCAGTGAGGGGGGGCGGGTCTACGAGCAGTACTTC.

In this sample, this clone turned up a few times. CDR3 sequence: CASSLDLRGPTEAFF. The DNA of the CDR3 is TGTGCCAGCAGCTTAGATCTCAGGGGGCCCACTGAAGCTTTCTTT. The V gene is TRBV11-2, the J gene TRBJ1-1, with 8 bases matching TRBD1. This CDR3 has 15 residues. Trimming removed 0 bases from V and 4 bases from J; junction bases left unmatched: 4. The V gene's germline CDR1 is SGHAT and CDR2 FQNNGV.

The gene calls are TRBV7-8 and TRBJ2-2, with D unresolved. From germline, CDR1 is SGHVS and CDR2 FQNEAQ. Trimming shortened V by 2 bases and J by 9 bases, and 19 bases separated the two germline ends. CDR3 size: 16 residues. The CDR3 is CASSLPTLQYIRELFF. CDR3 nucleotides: TGTGCCAGCAGCTTACCCACCCTACAGTATATCCGGGAGCTGTTTTTT.

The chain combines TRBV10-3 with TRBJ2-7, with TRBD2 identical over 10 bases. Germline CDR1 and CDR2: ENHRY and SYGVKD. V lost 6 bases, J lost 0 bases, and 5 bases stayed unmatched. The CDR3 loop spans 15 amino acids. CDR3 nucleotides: TGTGCCATCAGATCTACTAGCGGGATCTCCTACGAGCAGTACTTC. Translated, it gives CAIRSTSGISYEQYF.